Following are 25 T cell receptor beta chains from one sample sequenced in a study of cytomegalovirus exposure and HLA in healthy donors. Vbeta (60) and Jbeta (13) primers were used in the PCR. Only in-frame clones appear in the TCRdb table, and some are missing; sequencing was by immunoSEQ multiplex PCR. The table has over 70,000 clones, more than 55% seen once. Sequenced sample: PBMCs. These receptor sequences come from a woman between 50 and 59 years old in good health and CMV-seropositive.

The chain recombines TRBV28 with TRBJ2-7; 11 nucleotides agree with TRBD1. V shed 3 bases, J shed 3 bases, and the junction held 4 bases outside the gene matches. The germline V gene encodes CDR1 MDHEN and CDR2 SYDVKM. The CDR3 spans 15 residues. CDR3 nucleotides: TGTGCCAGCAGTTTTACTGGGACAGGGGGCTACGAGCAGTACTTC. This gives the protein CASSFTGTGGYEQYF.

The CDR3 loop reads CASSGLSVSSYNEQFF. For the CDR3, the DNA is TGTGCCAGCAGCGGCCTTAGCGTGAGCTCCTACAATGAGCAGTTCTTC. The J gene is TRBJ2-1, the V gene TRBV7-6; maybe TRBD2 (5 bases). Germline V gives CDR1 SGHVS, CDR2 FNYEAQ. V lost 5 bases to trimming and J lost 0 bases, with 14 bases between them. The CDR3 runs 16 residues.

J is TRBJ1-1 and V is TRBV2; maybe TRBD1 (5 bases). V was shortened by 5 bases and J by 8 bases, with 15 bases between the two germline ends. This CDR3 region has 13 residues. Germline V gene data show CDR1 as SNHLY and CDR2 as FYNNEI. CDR3 in amino acids: CASSQRGGEEAFF. The CDR3 nucleotides read TGTGCCAGCAGTCAACGGGGGGGAGAAGAAGCTTTCTTT.

The chain has TRBV7-2 and TRBJ1-1; D is unclear. The CDR3 totals 13 residues. Germline V gene data show CDR1 as SGHTA and CDR2 as FQGNSA. V was cut by 6 bases and J by 5 bases, with 13 bases left in between. The DNA for the CDR3 is TGTGCCAGCAGTCTTAGGAGAGGGACTGAAGCTTTCTTT. Protein sequence: CASSLRRGTEAFF.

The V gene is TRBV7-8, the J gene TRBJ2-3; 12 bases are shared with TRBD2. Unmatched junction bases numbered 12, after V lost 4 bases and J lost 4 bases. Germline loops: CDR1 SGHVS, CDR2 FQNEAQ. This CDR3 comprises 18 residues. This CDR3 is CASSSSGGAFFAADTQYF. The CDR3 DNA is TGTGCCAGCAGCTCTAGCGGGGGGGCTTTCTTTGCGGCAGATACGCAGTATTTT.

This chain links TRBV28 with TRBJ1-1; D not resolved. Trimming stripped 2 bases from V and 1 base from J, with 5 bases between. CDR1 is MDHEN, CDR2 SYDVKM, per germline. The CDR3 totals 13 residues. CDR3 in amino acids: CASSLAANTEAFF. The CDR3 coding sequence is TGTGCCAGCAGTTTAGCGGCGAACACTGAAGCTTTCTTT.

The chain recombines TRBV6-5 with TRBJ2-7; 9 nucleotides agree with TRBD1. The CDR3 consists of 14 residues. J gave up 4 bases and V 4 bases, and 5 bases lay outside the gene matches. Germline CDR1 reads MNHEY; CDR2 reads SVGAGI. The CDR3, as DNA: TGTGCCAGCAGTTCCCGGGACAGGGCGTACGAGCAGTACTTC. It yields the protein CASSSRDRAYEQYF.

The chain joins TRBV6-5 to TRBJ1-2; D might be TRBD1 (6 bases). V shed 5 bases and J shed 6 bases, with 10 bases lying between them. The CDR3 contains 12 residues. The germline gives CDR1 MNHEY, CDR2 SVGAGI. The CDR3 sequence: CASSHREDGYTF. CDR3 nucleotides: TGTGCCAGCAGTCACAGGGAAGATGGCTACACCTTC.

This clone is medium-sized (0.01 to 0.1%). The chain is built from TRBV7-6 and TRBJ2-5; 8 bases are shared with TRBD2. CDR1 and CDR2 (germline): SGHVS, FNYEAQ. Losses at the gene ends were 5 bases for V and 1 base for J; bases not matched to a gene: 3. The CDR3 has 14 amino acids. CDR3 nucleotides: TGTGCCAGCAGCATTGCGGGGGGCCAAGAGACCCAGTACTTC. Translated, it gives CASSIAGGQETQYF.

The chain links TRBV7-7 to TRBJ2-7; possibly TRBD1 for D (5 bases). Germline lookup yields CDR1 SSHAT and CDR2 FNYEAQ (reference sequence). The CDR3 contains 13 residues. With 1 base removed from V and 7 bases from J, the gap between germline ends came to 11 bases. As DNA, the CDR3 is TGTGCCAGCAGCTTAGACAGGCAACGGGAGCAGTACTTC. Translation: CASSLDRQREQYF. Variable domain in full (rest from reference TRBV7-7 and TRBJ2-7): GAGVSQSPRYKVTKRGQDVTLRCDPISSHATLYWYQQALGQGPEFLTYFNYEAQPDKSGLPSDRFSAERPEGSISTLTIQRTEQRDSAMYRCASSLDRQREQYFGPGTRLTVT.

The chain is built from TRBV6-1 and TRBJ1-5; TRBD1 matches 7 bases. Germline CDR1 MNHNS, CDR2 SASEGT. CDR3 length equals 14 residues. Trimming cost V 3 bases and J 7 bases; bases outside gene matches: 6. DNA for the CDR3: TGTGCCAGCAGTGATGGAGGGGGCGGGCAGCCCCAGCATTTT. It codes for CASSDGGGGQPQHF.

The rearrangement uses TRBV5-1 and TRBJ1-2; D remains ambiguous. This CDR3 contains 16 residues. V shed 0 bases and J shed 0 bases, with 12 bases lying between them. Germline V gene data show CDR1 as SGHRS and CDR2 as YFSETQ. CDR3 loop: CASSLDRDLTNYGYTF. DNA for the CDR3: TGCGCCAGCAGCTTGGACCGGGATCTGACTAACTATGGCTACACCTTC.

In regard to this clone: One junction end disagrees with the germline gene, perhaps due to a read error. V and J are TRBV2 and TRBJ1-4; the D gene is possibly TRBD1 (6 bases). Germline V gene data show CDR1 as SNHLY and CDR2 as FYNNEI. This CDR3 is 13 amino acids long. CDR3 amino acids: CASIEGTNEKLFF. The CDR3 region has the DNA TGTGCCAGCATTGAAGGGACAAATGAAAAACTGTTTTTT.

Here the CDR3 reads CASSPRTGDIYGYTF. CDR3 DNA sequence: TGTGCCAGTAGCCCGAGGACAGGGGATATCTATGGCTACACCTTC. V usage is TRBV19 and J usage is TRBJ1-2; 9 bases match TRBD1. This CDR3 is 15 amino acids long. Trimming removed 6 bases from V and 4 bases from J; junction bases left unmatched: 9. Germline CDR1 is LNHDA and CDR2 is SQIVND (reference sequence).

V is TRBV5-1 and J is TRBJ1-1; D might be TRBD1 (6 bases). The V end was cut by 4 bases, the J end by 0 bases, with 7 bases between. The CDR3 runs 13 residues. CDR1 is SGHRS, CDR2 YFSETQ, per germline. The CDR3 coding sequence is TGCGCCAGCAGCCCAGGGGTGAACACTGAAGCTTTCTTT. Protein sequence: CASSPGVNTEAFF.

This chain uses TRBV28 with TRBJ2-4, with TRBD1 as a possible D gene (5 bases). Germline V gene lookup returns CDR1 MDHEN and CDR2 SYDVKM. V lost 1 base, J lost 8 bases, and 9 bases lay in between. The CDR3 is made up of 13 amino acids. The CDR3: CASSLSGSHIQYF. DNA of the CDR3: TGTGCCAGCAGTTTATCAGGGTCGCACATTCAGTACTTC.

The V gene is TRBV7-9, the J gene TRBJ2-1; D ambiguous. V shed 1 base and J shed 3 bases, with 7 bases lying between them. This CDR3 comprises 14 residues. Germline V lookup: CDR1 SEHNR, CDR2 FQNEAQ (reference sequence). The CDR3 DNA reads TGTGCCAGCAGCTTAGACAGCTTCTACAATGAGCAGTTCTTC. This gives the protein CASSLDSFYNEQFF.

This clone occurred a few times. The chain links TRBV7-6 to TRBJ1-2; D possibly corresponds to TRBD1 (6 bases). This CDR3 contains 15 residues. Germline-derived CDR1 and CDR2 are SGHVS and FNYEAQ. V was shortened by 7 bases and J by 0 bases, with 15 bases between the two germline ends. CDR3 coding DNA: TGTGCCAGCACTCCTTGGGACATCGCTAACTATGGCTACACCTTC. Translating gives CASTPWDIANYGYTF.

The V and J genes are TRBV11-2 and TRBJ1-6; maybe TRBD1 (5 bases). The germline V and J ends were trimmed by 3 bases and 0 bases, with 9 bases remaining between them. Germline CDR1 reads SGHAT; CDR2 reads FQNNGV. CDR3 length: 16 residues. This CDR3 is CASSFSGNSYNSPLHF. The CDR3 region has the DNA TGTGCCAGCAGCTTCTCAGGGAACTCCTATAATTCACCCCTCCACTTT. The full variable domain, rest sourced from reference TRBV11-2 and TRBJ1-6, is EAGVAQSPRYKIIEKRQSVAFWCNPISGHATLYWYQQILGQGPKLLIQFQNNGVVDDSQLPKDRFSAERLKGVDSTLKIQPAKLEDSAVYLCASSFSGNSYNSPLHFGNGTRLTVT.

The chain recombines TRBV2 with TRBJ1-1; D is perhaps TRBD1 (6 bases). The ends were cut back, 5 bases at V and 1 base at J, with 14 bases in the middle. Germline CDR1 and CDR2: SNHLY and FYNNEI. This CDR3 comprises 15 residues. Here the CDR3 DNA reads TGTGCCAGCAGTTTAACCGGGACAACGAACACTGAAGCTTTCTTT. Protein: CASSLTGTTNTEAFF.

The chain has TRBV7-8 and TRBJ2-7; 7 bases line up with TRBD1. The CDR3 totals 12 residues. Trimming at V came to 8 bases and at J to 2 bases, leaving 3 bases not matched to a gene. The germline CDR1 and CDR2 sequences are SGHVS and FQNEAQ. This chain's CDR3 is CASGTATYEQYF. The CDR3 coding sequence is TGTGCCAGCGGGACAGCTACCTACGAGCAGTACTTC.

This clone was seen more than once but under ten times. This chain joins TRBV7-9 and TRBJ2-1; weak D call: TRBD1 (7 bases). Germline values: CDR1 SEHNR, CDR2 FQNEAQ (reference sequence). The CDR3 contains 14 residues. Deletions cut 5 bases from V and 10 bases from J, with 18 bases between. DNA of the CDR3: TGTGCCAGCAGCCCCAGGGGGGAAGCTTACGAGCAGTTCTTC. Translation: CASSPRGEAYEQFF.

J is TRBJ1-2 and V is TRBV19; 7 bases map to TRBD1. Germline-derived CDR1 and CDR2 are LNHDA and SQIVND (reference sequence). This CDR3 is 12 amino acids long. With 4 bases clipped from V and 7 bases from J, the junction kept 3 bases outside the gene matches. The CDR3 sequence: CASSTGQFGYTF. The CDR3 nucleotides read TGTGCCAGTAGTACGGGACAGTTTGGCTACACCTTC. Together with reference TRBV19 and TRBJ1-2, the CDR3 gives the full variable domain: DGGITQSPKYLFRKEGQNVTLSCEQNLNHDAMYWYRQDPGQGLRLIYYSQIVNDFQKGDIAEGYSVSREKKESFPLTVTSAQKNPTAFYLCASSTGQFGYTFGSGTRLTVV.

The chain joins TRBV29-1 to TRBJ1-1; D is perhaps TRBD1 (6 bases). CDR3 length: 13 residues. V dropped 3 bases and J dropped 6 bases, with 14 bases sitting between them. The germline CDR1 and CDR2 sequences are SQVTM and ANQGSEA. As DNA, the CDR3 is TGCAGCGTTGATTCGGGGGGGGCCGCTGAAGCTTTCTTT. Its translation: CSVDSGGAAEAFF.

This clone was counted between two and nine times. The rearrangement links TRBV19 to TRBJ1-2, with a weak D call TRBD1 (6 bases). The CDR3 is 16 residues long. Germline V gene sequence: CDR1 LNHDA, CDR2 SQIVND (reference sequence). V lost 7 bases and J 0 bases, leaving 18 bases between the germline ends. Here the CDR3 DNA reads TGTGCCAGTAACCAACAGGGAGGGGAAGCTAACTATGGCTACACCTTC. It yields the protein CASNQQGGEANYGYTF.